This entry concerns a single T cell receptor beta chain. Its specificity is not known. This sample is drawn from a study of T cell responses to AZD1222 COVID-19 vaccine. On the study more broadly: Second doses at about 4 or about 12 weeks were pooled.

The method was immunoSEQ multiplex PCR; TCRdb's version includes in-frame clones alone and lacks a portion of them. The data show fewer than 120,000 clones, 85% to 95% seen once. Study-wide findings and caveats: Seropositivity was recorded at baseline in only five to seven AZD1222 recipients.

V lost 3 bases, J lost 2 bases, and 11 bases lay in between. This CDR3 is 14 amino acids long. The V gene's germline CDR1 is LNHDA and CDR2 SQIVND (reference sequence). The chain carries TRBV19 and TRBJ2-7; D perhaps matches TRBD2 (5 bases). The material was peripheral blood, obtained on day 0 of AZD1222 vaccination. This receptor was identified in an adult in good health. CDR3: CASSISGYPYEQYF. The CDR3 nucleotides are TGTGCCAGTAGTATCTCGGGGTACCCCTACGAGCAGTACTTC.